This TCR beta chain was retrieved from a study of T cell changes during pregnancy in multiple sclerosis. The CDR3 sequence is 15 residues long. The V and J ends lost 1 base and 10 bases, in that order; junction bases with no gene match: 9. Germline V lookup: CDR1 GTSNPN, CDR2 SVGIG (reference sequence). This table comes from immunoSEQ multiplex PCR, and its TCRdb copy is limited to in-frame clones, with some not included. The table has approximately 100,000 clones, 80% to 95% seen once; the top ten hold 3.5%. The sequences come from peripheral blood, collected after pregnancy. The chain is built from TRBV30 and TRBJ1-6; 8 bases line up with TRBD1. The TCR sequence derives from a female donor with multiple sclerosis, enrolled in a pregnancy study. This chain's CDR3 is CAWSDEETGVSPLHF. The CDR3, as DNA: TGTGCCTGGAGTGACGAGGAGACAGGGGTATCACCCCTCCACTTT.